A single sample is the source of the 14 T cell receptor beta chains below, sequenced in a study of neurological immune-mediated disorders. The time point is: longitudinal time-point 3. TCRdb re-called the 5' RACE reads through MiXCR, storing one row per CDR3 protein. The sample lists under 100,000 distinct CDR3 sequences, approximately 4.6% seen once, with 4.5% to 6% in the top ten. What was sequenced was PBMCs. These receptors came from a woman aged 55-75 years with multiple sclerosis.

This clonotype was detected ten times or more. The J gene is TRBJ2-6, the V gene TRBV20-1, with TRBD1 matching over 8 bases. This CDR3 is built from 20 residues. The ends lost 4 bases at V and 0 bases at J; junction bases unmatched: 17. The germline CDR1 and CDR2 sequences are DFQATT and SNEGSKA (reference sequence). The DNA of the CDR3 is TGCAGTGCTACTGGCACAAGAGACAGGGGTCCTTACTCTGGGGCCAACGTCCTGACTTTC. Translation: CSATGTRDRGPYSGANVLTF.

This clonotype showed up many times. This chain uses TRBV20-1 with TRBJ2-1, with D possibly matching TRBD1 (5 bases). Germline-derived CDR1 and CDR2 are DFQATT and SNEGSKA (reference sequence). The CDR3 covers 15 residues. V gave up 0 bases and J gave up 4 bases, with 13 bases separating them. CDR3 DNA: TGCAGTGCTAGAGATCGACAGATCACATACAATGAGCAGTTCTTC. It is translated as CSARDRQITYNEQFF.

This clonotype was observed at least ten times. This chain links TRBV5-1 with TRBJ2-1; 9 nucleotides agree with TRBD2. Germline V gene sequence: CDR1 SGHRS, CDR2 YFSETQ. This CDR3 is 15 amino acids long. The trim removed 5 bases at V and 0 bases at J, leaving 3 bases unmatched. CDR3 protein: CASRRAGGSYNEQFF. The CDR3 region has the DNA TGCGCCAGCAGACGAGCGGGGGGCTCCTACAATGAGCAGTTCTTC. Combining the CDR3 with reference TRBV5-1 and TRBJ2-1 gives the whole variable domain KAGVTQTPRYLIKTRGQQVTLSCSPISGHRSVSWYQQTPGQGLQFLFEYFSETQRNKGNFPGRFSGRQFSNSRSEMNVSTLELGDSALYLCASRRAGGSYNEQFFGPGTRLTVL.

This clonotype came up many times. The gene calls are TRBV19 and TRBJ2-7; perhaps TRBD2 as D (5 bases). V dropped 3 bases and J dropped 3 bases, with 6 bases sitting between them. CDR1 is LNHDA, CDR2 SQIVND, per germline (reference sequence). The CDR3 contains 12 residues. In nucleotides, the CDR3 is TGTGCCAGTAGTATCGGAGGCTACGAGCAGTACTTC. Its translation: CASSIGGYEQYF.

At least ten counts were recorded for this clonotype. The chain uses TRBV6-5 and TRBJ1-1; perhaps TRBD1 as D (6 bases). This CDR3 is 15 amino acids long. Germline CDR1 reads MNHEY; CDR2 reads SVGAGI. V was trimmed by 0 bases and J by 8 bases, leaving 16 bases between them. CDR3 protein: CASSYSGPHREEAFF. The CDR3 nucleotides are TGTGCCAGCAGTTACTCAGGGCCCCACAGGGAGGAAGCTTTCTTT.

This clonotype was seen ten or more times. The chain couples TRBV12-3 or TRBV12-4 to TRBJ1-6; D is unresolved. The CDR3 covers 14 residues. Trimming took 4 bases from V and 9 from J, leaving 13 bases between them. The CDR3 spells CASSSKARGSPLHF. CDR3 in DNA: TGTGCCAGCAGTTCAAAGGCTCGGGGTTCACCCCTCCACTTT.

This clonotype showed up many times. The gene calls are TRBV11-2 and TRBJ1-6, with D uncertain. Trimming took off 2 bases at V and 6 bases at J, with 17 bases between the two ends. Germline V lookup: CDR1 SGHAT, CDR2 FQNNGV. The CDR3 covers 17 residues. The CDR3 nucleotides read TGTGCCAGCAGCTTAATCAGCATGGGAGCCAGTAATTCACCCCTCCACTTT. Its protein product is CASSLISMGASNSPLHF.

This clonotype has at least ten counts. The V and J genes are TRBV5-1 and TRBJ1-1, with TRBD1 matching 7 bases. This CDR3 contains 15 residues. Germline-derived CDR1 and CDR2 are SGHRS and YFSETQ. The V gene end was trimmed by 7 bases and the J gene end by 1 base; junction bases not matched to a gene: 10. CDR3 sequence reads: CASGGQAGSNTEAFF. The CDR3 coding sequence is TGCGCCAGCGGCGGACAGGCTGGCTCGAACACTGAAGCTTTCTTT.

This clonotype has ten or more counts. The rearrangement joins TRBV11-2 to TRBJ1-1, with no clear D. The CDR3 has 12 residues. Germline V gene data show CDR1 as SGHAT and CDR2 as FQNNGV. The ends were cut back, 3 bases at V and 7 bases at J, with 9 bases in the middle. Written as DNA, the CDR3 is TGTGCCAGCAGCTTCGAGCAGGATGAAGCTTTCTTT. Translated: CASSFEQDEAFF.

This clonotype was counted ten times or more. CDR3 amino acids: CSARDRGRGFTEAFF. The CDR3 region has the DNA TGCAGTGCTAGAGATCGAGGAAGGGGGTTCACTGAAGCTTTCTTT. This chain joins TRBV20-1 and TRBJ1-1; D may be TRBD1 (6 bases). Germline CDR1 DFQATT, CDR2 SNEGSKA (reference sequence). The CDR3 extends over 15 amino acids. V was pared by 0 bases and J by 4 bases, with 15 bases between.

The table lists this clonotype with many counts. The chain joins TRBV5-5 to TRBJ2-2; 14 bases align to TRBD2. Germline-derived CDR1 and CDR2 are SGHKS and YYEKEE (reference sequence). The CDR3 is made up of 16 amino acids. V lost 4 bases and J lost 4; bases outside the gene matches: 3. The DNA of the CDR3 is TGTGCCAGCAGCAAGACTAGCGGGGGGGGCACCGGGGAGCTGTTTTTT. This translates into CASSKTSGGGTGELFF.

Many counts were recorded for this clonotype. This chain joins TRBV20-1 and TRBJ1-6; possibly TRBD1 for D (5 bases). The germline V and J ends were trimmed by 2 bases and 10 bases, with 24 bases remaining between them. This CDR3 region has 17 residues. CDR1 DFQATT and CDR2 SNEGSKA come from the germline V gene (reference sequence). Here the CDR3 reads CSARIPLGGTQKSPLHF. As DNA, the CDR3 is TGCAGTGCTAGAATCCCACTCGGGGGAACGCAAAAATCACCCCTCCACTTT.

This clonotype came up many times. This chain links TRBV20-1 with TRBJ2-7; D ambiguous. V lost 0 bases to trimming and J lost 0 bases, with 9 bases between them. Germline V gene sequence: CDR1 DFQATT, CDR2 SNEGSKA (reference sequence). The CDR3 has 14 amino acids. In nucleotides, the CDR3 is TGCAGTGCTAGAGATCCTCGCCACTCCTACGAGCAGTACTTC. It yields the protein CSARDPRHSYEQYF.

The V gene is TRBV18, the J gene TRBJ1-3; 7 bases are shared with TRBD1. The CDR3 runs 16 residues. Germline CDR1 and CDR2: KGHSH and LQKENI. The V segment lost 3 bases and the J segment 1 base; nucleotides outside the gene matches: 6. Here the CDR3 DNA reads TGTGCCAGCTCACCGCTCGACAGGGCATCTGGAAACACCATATATTTT. This gives the protein CASSPLDRASGNTIYF. Supplemented by reference TRBV18 and TRBJ1-3, the full variable domain reads NAGVMQNPRHLVRRRGQEARLRCSPMKGHSHVYWYRQLPEEGLKFMVYLQKENIIDESGMPKERFSAEFPKEGPSILRIQQVVRGDSAAYFCASSPLDRASGNTIYFGEGSWLTVV.